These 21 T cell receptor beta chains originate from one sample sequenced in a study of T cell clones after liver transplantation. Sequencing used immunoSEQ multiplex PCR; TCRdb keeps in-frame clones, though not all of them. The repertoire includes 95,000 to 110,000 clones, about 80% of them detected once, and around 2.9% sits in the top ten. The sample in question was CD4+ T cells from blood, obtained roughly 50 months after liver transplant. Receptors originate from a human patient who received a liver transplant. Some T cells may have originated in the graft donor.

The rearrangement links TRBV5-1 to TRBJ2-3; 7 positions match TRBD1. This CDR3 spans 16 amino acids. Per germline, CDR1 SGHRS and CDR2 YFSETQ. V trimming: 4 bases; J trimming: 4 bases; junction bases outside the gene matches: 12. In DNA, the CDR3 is TGCGCCAGCAGCAAACAGGGGTGGGGAGCTCCAGATACGCAGTATTTT. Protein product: CASSKQGWGAPDTQYF.

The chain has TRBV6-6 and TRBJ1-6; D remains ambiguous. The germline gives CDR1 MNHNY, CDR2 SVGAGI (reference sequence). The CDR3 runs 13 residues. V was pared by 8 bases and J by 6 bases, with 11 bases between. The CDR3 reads CASHHTLNSPLHF. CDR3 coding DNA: TGTGCCAGCCATCATACTCTTAATTCACCCCTCCACTTT.

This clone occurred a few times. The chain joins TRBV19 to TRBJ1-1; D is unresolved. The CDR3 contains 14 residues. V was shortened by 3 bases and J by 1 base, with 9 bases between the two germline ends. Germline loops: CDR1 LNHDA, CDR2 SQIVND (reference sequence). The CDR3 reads CASSMAGRNTEAFF. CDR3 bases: TGTGCCAGTAGTATGGCCGGGAGGAACACTGAAGCTTTCTTT. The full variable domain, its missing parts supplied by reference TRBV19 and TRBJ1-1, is DGGITQSPKYLFRKEGQNVTLSCEQNLNHDAMYWYRQDPGQGLRLIYYSQIVNDFQKGDIAEGYSVSREKKESFPLTVTSAQKNPTAFYLCASSMAGRNTEAFFGQGTRLTVV.

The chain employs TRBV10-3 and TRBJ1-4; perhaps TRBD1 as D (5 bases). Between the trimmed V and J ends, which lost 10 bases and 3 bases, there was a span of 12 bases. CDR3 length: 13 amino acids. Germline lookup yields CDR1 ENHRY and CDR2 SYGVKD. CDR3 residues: CATTGTANEKLFF. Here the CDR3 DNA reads TGTGCCACCACCGGGACCGCTAATGAAAAACTGTTTTTT.

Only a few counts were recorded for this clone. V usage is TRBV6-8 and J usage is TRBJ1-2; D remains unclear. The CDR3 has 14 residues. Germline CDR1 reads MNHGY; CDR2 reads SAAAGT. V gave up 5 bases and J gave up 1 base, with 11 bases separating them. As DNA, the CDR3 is TGTGCCAGCAGTCCTCAGGATATTAACTATGGCTACACCTTC. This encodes CASSPQDINYGYTF.

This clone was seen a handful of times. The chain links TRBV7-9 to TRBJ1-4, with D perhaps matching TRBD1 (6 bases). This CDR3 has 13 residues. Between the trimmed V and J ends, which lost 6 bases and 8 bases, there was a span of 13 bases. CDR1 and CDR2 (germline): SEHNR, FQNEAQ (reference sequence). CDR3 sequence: CASSPGEREKLFF. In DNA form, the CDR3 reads TGTGCCAGCAGTCCAGGGGAGAGGGAAAAACTGTTTTTT. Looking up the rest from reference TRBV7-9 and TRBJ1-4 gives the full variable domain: DTGVSQNPRHKITKRGQNVTFRCDPISEHNRLYWYRQTLGQGPEFLTYFQNEAQLEKSRLLSDRFSAERPKGSFSTLEIQRTEQGDSAMYLCASSPGEREKLFFGSGTQLSVL.

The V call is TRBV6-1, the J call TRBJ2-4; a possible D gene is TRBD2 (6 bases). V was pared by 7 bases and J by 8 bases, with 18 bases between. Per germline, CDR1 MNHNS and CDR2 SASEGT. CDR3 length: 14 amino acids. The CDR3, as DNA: TGTGCCAGCACCAACGGGGGTTTTGTAGACATTCAGTACTTC. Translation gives CASTNGGFVDIQYF.

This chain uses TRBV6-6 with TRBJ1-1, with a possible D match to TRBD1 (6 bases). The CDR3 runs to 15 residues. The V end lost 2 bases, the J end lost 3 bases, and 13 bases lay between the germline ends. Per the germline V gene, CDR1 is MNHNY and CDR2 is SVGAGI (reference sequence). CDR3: CASSYQAGEDTEAFF. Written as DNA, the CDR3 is TGTGCCAGCAGTTACCAGGCAGGGGAAGACACTGAAGCTTTCTTT.

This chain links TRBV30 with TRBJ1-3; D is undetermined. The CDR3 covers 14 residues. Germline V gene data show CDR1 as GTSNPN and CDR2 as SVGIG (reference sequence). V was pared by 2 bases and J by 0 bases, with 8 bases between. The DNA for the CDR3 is TGTGCCTGGAGTCGACTGAGCTCTGGAAACACCATATATTTT. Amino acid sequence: CAWSRLSSGNTIYF.

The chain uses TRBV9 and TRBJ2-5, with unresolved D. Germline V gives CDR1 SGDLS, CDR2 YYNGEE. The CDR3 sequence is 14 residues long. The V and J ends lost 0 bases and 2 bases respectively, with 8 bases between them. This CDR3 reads CASSVGILQETQYF. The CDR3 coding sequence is TGTGCCAGCAGCGTAGGAATCTTACAAGAGACCCAGTACTTC.

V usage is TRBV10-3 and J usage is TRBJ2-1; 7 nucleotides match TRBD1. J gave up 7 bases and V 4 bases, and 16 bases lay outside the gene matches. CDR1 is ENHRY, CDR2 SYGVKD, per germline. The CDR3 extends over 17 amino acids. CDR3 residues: CAISGRLTGSIPNEQFF. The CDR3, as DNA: TGTGCCATCAGTGGGCGATTGACAGGGTCAATCCCGAATGAGCAGTTCTTC.

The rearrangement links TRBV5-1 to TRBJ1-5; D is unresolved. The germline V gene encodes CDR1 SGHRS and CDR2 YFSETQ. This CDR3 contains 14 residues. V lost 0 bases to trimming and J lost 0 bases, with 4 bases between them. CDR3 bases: TGCGCCAGCAGCTTGGACAATAGCAATCAGCCCCAGCATTTT. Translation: CASSLDNSNQPQHF. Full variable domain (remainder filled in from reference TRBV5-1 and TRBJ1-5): KAGVTQTPRYLIKTRGQQVTLSCSPISGHRSVSWYQQTPGQGLQFLFEYFSETQRNKGNFPGRFSGRQFSNSRSEMNVSTLELGDSALYLCASSLDNSNQPQHFGDGTRLSIL.

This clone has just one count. For the CDR3, the DNA is TGTGCCACCAGCAGAGCAGGACTAGCCACAGATACGCAGTATTTT. The encoded protein is CATSRAGLATDTQYF. This sequence joins TRBV15 and TRBJ2-3, with 8 nucleotides matching TRBD2. The CDR3 is made up of 15 amino acids. After removal of 1 base from V and 2 bases from J, the junction contained 2 bases not matched to a gene. Germline values: CDR1 LNHNV, CDR2 YYDKDF (reference sequence).

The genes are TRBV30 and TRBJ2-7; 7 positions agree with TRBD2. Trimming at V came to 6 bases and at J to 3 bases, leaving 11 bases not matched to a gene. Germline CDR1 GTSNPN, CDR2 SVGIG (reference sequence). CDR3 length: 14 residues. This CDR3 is CACPRPGGIYEQYF. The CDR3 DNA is TGTGCCTGTCCACGGCCGGGGGGAATCTACGAGCAGTACTTC.

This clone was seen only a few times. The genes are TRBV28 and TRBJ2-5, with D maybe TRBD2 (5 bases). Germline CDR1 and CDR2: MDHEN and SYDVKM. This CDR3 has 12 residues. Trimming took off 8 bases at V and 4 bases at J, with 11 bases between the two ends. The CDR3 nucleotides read TGTGCCAGCGGGAGATTGAGAGAGACCCAGTACTTC. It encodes CASGRLRETQYF.

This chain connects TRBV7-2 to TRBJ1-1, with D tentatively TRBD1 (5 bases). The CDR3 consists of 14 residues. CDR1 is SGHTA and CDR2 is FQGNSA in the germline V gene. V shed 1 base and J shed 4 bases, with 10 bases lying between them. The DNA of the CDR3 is TGTGCCAGCAGCTTAGTACGCAGGGCCACTGAAGCTTTCTTT. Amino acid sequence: CASSLVRRATEAFF.

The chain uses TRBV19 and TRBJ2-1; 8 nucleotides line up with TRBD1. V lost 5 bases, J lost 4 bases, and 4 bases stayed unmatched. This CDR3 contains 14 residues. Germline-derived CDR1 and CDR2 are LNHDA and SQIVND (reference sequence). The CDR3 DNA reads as TGTGCCAGTAGTGCCGGACAGGGATACAATGAGCAGTTCTTC. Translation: CASSAGQGYNEQFF.

This chain's CDR3 is CASSPTGVIVGKNIQYF. The CDR3 DNA reads as TGTGCCAGCAGCCCTACAGGGGTCATCGTGGGCAAAAACATTCAGTACTTC. This chain uses TRBV7-8 with TRBJ2-4; TRBD1 matches 7 bases. Germline loops: CDR1 SGHVS, CDR2 FQNEAQ. The CDR3 is 17 amino acids. Trimming at V came to 5 bases and at J to 3 bases, leaving 13 bases not matched to a gene. The complete variable domain, with remaining parts taken from reference TRBV7-8 and TRBJ2-4, reads GAGVSQSPRYKVAKRGQDVALRCDPISGHVSLFWYQQALGQGPEFLTYFQNEAQLDKSGLPSDRFFAERPEGSVSTLKIQRTQQEDSAVYLCASSPTGVIVGKNIQYFGAGTRLSVL.

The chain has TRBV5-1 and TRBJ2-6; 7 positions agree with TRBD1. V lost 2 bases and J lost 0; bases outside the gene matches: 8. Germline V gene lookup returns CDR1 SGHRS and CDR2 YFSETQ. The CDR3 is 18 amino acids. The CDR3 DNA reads TGCGCCAGCAGCTTTGAGGGGGCTTTTAACTCTGGGGCCAACGTCCTGACTTTC. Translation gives CASSFEGAFNSGANVLTF.

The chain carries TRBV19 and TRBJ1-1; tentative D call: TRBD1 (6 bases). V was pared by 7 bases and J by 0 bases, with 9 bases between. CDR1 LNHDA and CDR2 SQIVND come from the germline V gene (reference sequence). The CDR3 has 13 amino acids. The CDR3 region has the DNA TGTGCCAGTATCGGACAGATGAACACTGAAGCTTTCTTT. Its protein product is CASIGQMNTEAFF.

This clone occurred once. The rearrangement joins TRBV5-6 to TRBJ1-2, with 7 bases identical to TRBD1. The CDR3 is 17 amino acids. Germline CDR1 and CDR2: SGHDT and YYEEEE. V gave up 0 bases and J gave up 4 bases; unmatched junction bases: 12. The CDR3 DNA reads TGTGCCAGCAGCTTGGTGCCCCGCCCCGGGACAGCCTATGGCTACACCTTC. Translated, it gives CASSLVPRPGTAYGYTF.